This T cell receptor beta chain was sequenced in a study of T cell changes during pregnancy in multiple sclerosis. Clones were sequenced by immunoSEQ multiplex PCR, and TCRdb holds only the in-frame ones, with some missing. The repertoire has tens of thousands of clones, roughly 87% of them found once; the top ten carry roughly 1.7%. In its sample, this clone was seen a few times. Germline V lookup: CDR1 LNHDA, CDR2 SQIVND (reference sequence). The CDR3 spans 18 residues. V was pared by 4 bases and J by 7 bases, with 15 bases of the junction left unmatched. The rearrangement joins TRBV19 to TRBJ2-7; TRBD2 matches 14 bases. The source was peripheral blood, collected in the first trimester of pregnancy. This receptor was taken from a female donor with multiple sclerosis, enrolled in a pregnancy study. The CDR3 region is CASSTQSGLAGAGREQYF. The CDR3 DNA is TGTGCCAGTAGTACACAATCGGGACTAGCGGGAGCCGGCAGAGAGCAGTACTTC.